This T cell receptor (beta chain) was captured in a study of early T cells in non-severe SARS-CoV-2 infection. Across the study: The input, bulk RNA from unsorted whole blood, was sequenced, and chains were unpaired. Study-wide results and caveats: Using VDJdb, the matching emphasized anti-spike CD8 responses while missing private and CD4 specificities.

The library protocol tagged individual cDNA molecules with unique molecular identifiers. From the 5' RACE reads, TCRdb called clonotypes with MiXCR, one entry per CDR3 protein. The sample lists tens of thousands of distinct CDR3 sequences; 10% were seen once. Many counts were recorded for this clonotype. What it recognizes is unknown. V was pared by 6 bases and J by 2 bases, with 7 bases between. The CDR3 consists of 13 residues. Germline V gives CDR1 SNHLY, CDR2 FYNNEI. The chain carries TRBV2 and TRBJ2-2, with D uncertain. Sequenced input: whole blood. The sequence derives from an adult who was a healthcare worker with PCR-confirmed SARS-CoV-2 infection or an uninfected control (not recorded which). CDR3 nucleotides: TGTGCCAGCAGCTCCAGTAACACCGGGGAGCTGTTTTTT. Translating it yields CASSSSNTGELFF.